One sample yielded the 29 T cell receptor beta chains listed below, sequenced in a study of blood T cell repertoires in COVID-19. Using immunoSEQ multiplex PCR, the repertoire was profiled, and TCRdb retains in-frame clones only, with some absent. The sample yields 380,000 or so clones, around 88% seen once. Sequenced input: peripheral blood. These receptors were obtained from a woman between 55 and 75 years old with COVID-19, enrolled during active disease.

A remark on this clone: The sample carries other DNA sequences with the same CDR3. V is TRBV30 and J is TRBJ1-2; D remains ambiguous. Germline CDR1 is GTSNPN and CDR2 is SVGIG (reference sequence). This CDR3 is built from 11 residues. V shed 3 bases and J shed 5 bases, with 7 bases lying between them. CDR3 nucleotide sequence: TGTGCCTGGAGCGGAGGGTATGGCTACACCTTC. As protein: CAWSGGYGYTF.

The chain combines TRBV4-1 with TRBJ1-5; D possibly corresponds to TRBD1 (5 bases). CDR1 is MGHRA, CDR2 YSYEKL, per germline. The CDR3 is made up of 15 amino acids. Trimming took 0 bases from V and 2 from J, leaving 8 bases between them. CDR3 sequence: CASSQDGAGNQPQHF. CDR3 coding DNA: TGCGCCAGCAGCCAAGATGGGGCAGGCAATCAGCCCCAGCATTTT.

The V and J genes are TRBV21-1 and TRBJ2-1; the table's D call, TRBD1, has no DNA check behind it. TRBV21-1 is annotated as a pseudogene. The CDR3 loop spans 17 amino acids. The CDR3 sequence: CASSKSVRTGIYNEQFF. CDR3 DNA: TGTGCCAGCAGCAAAAGTGTGCGGACAGGGATCTACAATGAGCAGTTCTTC.

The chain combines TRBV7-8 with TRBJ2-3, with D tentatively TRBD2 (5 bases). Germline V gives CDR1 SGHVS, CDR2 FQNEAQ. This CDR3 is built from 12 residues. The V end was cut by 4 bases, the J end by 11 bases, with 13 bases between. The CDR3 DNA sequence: TGTGCCAGCAGCTATCGAGAGGGTCGGCAGTATTTT. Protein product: CASSYREGRQYF.

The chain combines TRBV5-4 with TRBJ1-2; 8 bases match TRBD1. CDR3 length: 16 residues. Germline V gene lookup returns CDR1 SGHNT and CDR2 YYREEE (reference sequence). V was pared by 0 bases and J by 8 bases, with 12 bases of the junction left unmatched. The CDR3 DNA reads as TGTGCCAGCAGCTTGGCAGGGGCAGGGGGCAGGCGGGGCTACACCTTC. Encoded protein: CASSLAGAGGRRGYTF.

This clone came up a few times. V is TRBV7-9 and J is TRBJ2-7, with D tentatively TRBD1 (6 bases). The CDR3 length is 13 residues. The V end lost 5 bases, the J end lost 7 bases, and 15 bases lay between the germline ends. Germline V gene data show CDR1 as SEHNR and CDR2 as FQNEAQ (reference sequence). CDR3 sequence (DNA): TGTGCCAGCAGCCCCTTCGAGAGGGGGGAGCAGTACTTC. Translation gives CASSPFERGEQYF.

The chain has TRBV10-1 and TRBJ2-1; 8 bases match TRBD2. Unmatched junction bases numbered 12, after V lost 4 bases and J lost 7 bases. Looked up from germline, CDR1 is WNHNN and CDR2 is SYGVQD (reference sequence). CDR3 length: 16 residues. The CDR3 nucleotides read TGCGCCAGCAGTGCGGCCAGCGGGGGCCTAAGGAATGAGCAGTTCTTC. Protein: CASSAASGGLRNEQFF.

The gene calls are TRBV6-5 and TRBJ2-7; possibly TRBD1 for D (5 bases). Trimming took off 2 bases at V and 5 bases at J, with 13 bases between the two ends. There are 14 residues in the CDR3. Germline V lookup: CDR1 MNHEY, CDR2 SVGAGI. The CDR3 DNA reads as TGTGCCAGCAGTTACAGGGGTTTGTCTGACGAGCAGTACTTC. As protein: CASSYRGLSDEQYF.

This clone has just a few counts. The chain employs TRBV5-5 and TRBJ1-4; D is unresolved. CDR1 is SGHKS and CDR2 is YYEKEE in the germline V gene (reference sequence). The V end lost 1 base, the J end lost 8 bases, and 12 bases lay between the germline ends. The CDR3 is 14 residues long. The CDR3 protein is CASSLRPDFEKLFF. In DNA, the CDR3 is TGTGCCAGCAGCTTGCGGCCGGACTTCGAAAAACTGTTTTTT.

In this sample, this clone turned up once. The CDR3 reads CASRSTGGITEAFF. The CDR3 DNA reads as TGTGCCAGCAGGTCCACAGGGGGGATAACTGAAGCTTTCTTT. The V gene is TRBV7-2, the J gene TRBJ1-1, with 8 bases aligning to TRBD1. The length of the CDR3 is 14 residues. Germline CDR1 is SGHTA and CDR2 is FQGNSA. The ends lost 6 bases at V and 5 bases at J; junction bases unmatched: 8. Full variable domain (remainder filled in from reference TRBV7-2 and TRBJ1-1): GAGVSQSPSNKVTEKGKDVELRCDPISGHTALYWYRQSLGQGLEFLIYFQGNSAPDKSGLPSDRFSAERTGGSVSTLTIQRTQQEDSAVYLCASRSTGGITEAFFGQGTRLTVV.

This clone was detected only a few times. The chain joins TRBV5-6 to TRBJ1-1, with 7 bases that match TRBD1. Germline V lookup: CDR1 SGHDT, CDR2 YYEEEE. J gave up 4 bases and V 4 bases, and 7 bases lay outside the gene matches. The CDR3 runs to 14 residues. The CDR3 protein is CASSMGQYGTEAFF. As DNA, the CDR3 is TGTGCCAGCAGCATGGGACAGTATGGCACTGAAGCTTTCTTT.

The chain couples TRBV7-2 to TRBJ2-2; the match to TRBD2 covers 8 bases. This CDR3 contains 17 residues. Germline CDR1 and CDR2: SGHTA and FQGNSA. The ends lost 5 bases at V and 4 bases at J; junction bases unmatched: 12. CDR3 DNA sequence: TGTGCCAGCAGCCCCCTCGGAGCGGGGGCCCGCACCGGGGAGCTGTTTTTT. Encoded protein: CASSPLGAGARTGELFF.

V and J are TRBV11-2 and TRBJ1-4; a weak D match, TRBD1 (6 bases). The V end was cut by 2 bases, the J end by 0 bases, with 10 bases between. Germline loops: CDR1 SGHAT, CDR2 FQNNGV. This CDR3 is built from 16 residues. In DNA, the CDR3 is TGTGCCAGCAGCTTAACAGGGATTGCAACTAATGAAAAACTGTTTTTT. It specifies CASSLTGIATNEKLFF. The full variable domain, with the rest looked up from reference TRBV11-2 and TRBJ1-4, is EAGVAQSPRYKIIEKRQSVAFWCNPISGHATLYWYQQILGQGPKLLIQFQNNGVVDDSQLPKDRFSAERLKGVDSTLKIQPAKLEDSAVYLCASSLTGIATNEKLFFGSGTQLSVL.

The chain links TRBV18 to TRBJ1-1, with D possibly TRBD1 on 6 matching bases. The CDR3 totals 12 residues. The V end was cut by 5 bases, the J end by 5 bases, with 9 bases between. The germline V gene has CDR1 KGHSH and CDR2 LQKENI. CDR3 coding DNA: TGTGCCAGCTCATACAGGGAAACTGAAGCTTTCTTT. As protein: CASSYRETEAFF.

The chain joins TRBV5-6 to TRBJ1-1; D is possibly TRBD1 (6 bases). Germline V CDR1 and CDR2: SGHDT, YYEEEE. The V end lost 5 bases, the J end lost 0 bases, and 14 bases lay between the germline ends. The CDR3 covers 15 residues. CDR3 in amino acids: CASREETGLNTEAFF. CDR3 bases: TGTGCCAGCAGGGAGGAAACAGGGTTGAACACTGAAGCTTTCTTT.

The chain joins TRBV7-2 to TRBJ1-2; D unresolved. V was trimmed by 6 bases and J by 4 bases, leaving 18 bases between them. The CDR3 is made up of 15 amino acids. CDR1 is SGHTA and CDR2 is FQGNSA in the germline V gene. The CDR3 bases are TGTGCCAGCAGTCGTCAGCGGGCCCCGGGCTATGGCTACACCTTC. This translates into CASSRQRAPGYGYTF. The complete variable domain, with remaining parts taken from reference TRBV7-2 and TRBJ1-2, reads GAGVSQSPSNKVTEKGKDVELRCDPISGHTALYWYRQSLGQGLEFLIYFQGNSAPDKSGLPSDRFSAERTGGSVSTLTIQRTQQEDSAVYLCASSRQRAPGYGYTFGSGTRLTVV.

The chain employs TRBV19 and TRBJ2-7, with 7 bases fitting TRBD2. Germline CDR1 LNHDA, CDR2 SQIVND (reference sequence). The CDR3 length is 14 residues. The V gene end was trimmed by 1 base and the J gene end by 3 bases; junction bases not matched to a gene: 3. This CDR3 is CASSIALADYEQYF. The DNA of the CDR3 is TGTGCCAGTAGTATAGCGCTAGCGGACTACGAGCAGTACTTC.

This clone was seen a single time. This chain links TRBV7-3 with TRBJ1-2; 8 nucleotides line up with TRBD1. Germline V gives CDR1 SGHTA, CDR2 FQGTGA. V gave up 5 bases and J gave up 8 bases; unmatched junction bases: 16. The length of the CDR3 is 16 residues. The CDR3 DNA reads TGTGCCAGCAGCGTCGGACAGGGAGCGGGTATGAGAGGCTACACCTTC. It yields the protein CASSVGQGAGMRGYTF.

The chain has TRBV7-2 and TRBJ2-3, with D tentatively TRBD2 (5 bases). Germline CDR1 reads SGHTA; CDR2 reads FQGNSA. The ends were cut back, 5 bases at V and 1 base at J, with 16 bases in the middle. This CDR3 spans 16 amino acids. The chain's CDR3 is CASSPGPGKGTDTQYF. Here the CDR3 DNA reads TGTGCCAGCAGCCCCGGGCCGGGAAAGGGCACAGATACGCAGTATTTT.

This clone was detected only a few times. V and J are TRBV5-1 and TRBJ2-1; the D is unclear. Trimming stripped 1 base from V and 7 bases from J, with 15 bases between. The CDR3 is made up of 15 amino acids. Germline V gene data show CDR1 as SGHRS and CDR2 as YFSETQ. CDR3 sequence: CASSLWAPQVNEQFF. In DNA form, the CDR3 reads TGCGCCAGCAGCTTGTGGGCTCCCCAGGTGAATGAGCAGTTCTTC. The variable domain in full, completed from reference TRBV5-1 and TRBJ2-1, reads KAGVTQTPRYLIKTRGQQVTLSCSPISGHRSVSWYQQTPGQGLQFLFEYFSETQRNKGNFPGRFSGRQFSNSRSEMNVSTLELGDSALYLCASSLWAPQVNEQFFGPGTRLTVL.

CDR3 in DNA: TGCGCCAGCAGCAGGGGGCTGGTGGACACTGAAGCTTTCTTT. The encoded protein is CASSRGLVDTEAFF. The chain recombines TRBV5-1 with TRBJ1-1; 7 bases align to TRBD1. Germline V gene lookup returns CDR1 SGHRS and CDR2 YFSETQ. V was pared by 4 bases and J by 3 bases, with 6 bases of the junction left unmatched. The CDR3 totals 14 residues.

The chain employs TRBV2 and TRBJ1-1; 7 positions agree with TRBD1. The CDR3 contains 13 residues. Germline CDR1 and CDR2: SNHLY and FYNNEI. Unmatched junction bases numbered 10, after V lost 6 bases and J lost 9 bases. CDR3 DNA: TGTGCCAGCAGGGGGGGACCGGGACAGAAAGCTTTCTTT. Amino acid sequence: CASRGGPGQKAFF.

The CDR3 loop reads CALRASGGPKETQYF. The CDR3 region has the DNA TGTGCCCTGAGGGCTAGCGGGGGACCCAAAGAGACCCAGTACTTC. The chain uses TRBV5-4 and TRBJ2-5; the match to TRBD2 covers 10 bases. V lost 10 bases, J lost 3 bases, and 12 bases stayed unmatched. CDR3 length: 15 amino acids. Germline CDR1 is SGHNT and CDR2 is YYREEE (reference sequence).

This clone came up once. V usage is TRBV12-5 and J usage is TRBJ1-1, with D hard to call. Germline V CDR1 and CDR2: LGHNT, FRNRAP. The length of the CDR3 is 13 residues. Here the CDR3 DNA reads TGTGCCCCGCCCAGGAAACCGAACACTGAAGCTTTCTTT. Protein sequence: CAPPRKPNTEAFF.

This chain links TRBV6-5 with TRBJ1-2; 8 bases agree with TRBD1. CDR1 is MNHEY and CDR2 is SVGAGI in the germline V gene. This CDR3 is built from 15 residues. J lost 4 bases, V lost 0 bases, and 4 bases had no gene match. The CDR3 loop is CASSYSIQGGYGYTF. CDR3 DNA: TGTGCCAGCAGTTACTCGATACAGGGGGGCTATGGCTACACCTTC.

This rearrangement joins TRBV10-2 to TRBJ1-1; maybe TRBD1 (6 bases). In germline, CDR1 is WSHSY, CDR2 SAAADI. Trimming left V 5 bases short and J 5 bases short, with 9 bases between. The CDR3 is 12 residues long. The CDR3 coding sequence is TGCGCCAGCAGTTTTCAGGGGACTGAAGCTTTCTTT. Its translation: CASSFQGTEAFF.

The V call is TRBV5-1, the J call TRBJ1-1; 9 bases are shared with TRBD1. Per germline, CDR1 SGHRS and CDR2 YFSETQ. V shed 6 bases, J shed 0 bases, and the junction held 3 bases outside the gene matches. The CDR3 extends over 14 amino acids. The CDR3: CASKQGAMNTEAFF. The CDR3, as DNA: TGCGCCAGCAAACAGGGGGCTATGAACACTGAAGCTTTCTTT.

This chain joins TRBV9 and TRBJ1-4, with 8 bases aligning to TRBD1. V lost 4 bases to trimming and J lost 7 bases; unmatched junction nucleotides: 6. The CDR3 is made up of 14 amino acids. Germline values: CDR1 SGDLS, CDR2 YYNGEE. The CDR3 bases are TGTGCCAGCAGCTATACAGGGGGTGTTGAAAAACTGTTTTTT. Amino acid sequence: CASSYTGGVEKLFF. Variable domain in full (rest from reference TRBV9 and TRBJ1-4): DSGVTQTPKHLITATGQRVTLRCSPRSGDLSVYWYQQSLDQGLQFLIQYYNGEERAKGNILERFSAQQFPDLHSELNLSSLELGDSALYFCASSYTGGVEKLFFGSGTQLSVL.

The CDR3 DNA follows: TGTGCCAGCAGTTACAGGGAGAGCTACGAGCAGTACTTC. Residues: CASSYRESYEQYF. This chain links TRBV6-6 with TRBJ2-7; TRBD2 is a possible D gene (5 bases). This CDR3 region has 13 residues. Trimming removed 2 bases at V and 3 bases at J, with 8 bases between. The germline V gene has CDR1 MNHNY and CDR2 SVGAGI (reference sequence).